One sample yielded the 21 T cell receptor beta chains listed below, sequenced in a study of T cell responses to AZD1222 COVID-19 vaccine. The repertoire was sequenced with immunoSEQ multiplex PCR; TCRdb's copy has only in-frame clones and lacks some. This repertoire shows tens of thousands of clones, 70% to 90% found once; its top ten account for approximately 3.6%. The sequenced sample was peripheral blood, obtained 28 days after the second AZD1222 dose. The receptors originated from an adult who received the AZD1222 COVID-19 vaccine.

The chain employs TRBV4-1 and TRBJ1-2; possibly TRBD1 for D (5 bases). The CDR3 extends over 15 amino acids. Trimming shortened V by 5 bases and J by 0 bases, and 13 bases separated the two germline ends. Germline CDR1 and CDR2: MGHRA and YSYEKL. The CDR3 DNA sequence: TGCGCCAGCAGCGTTCAGGGATCCCCTAACTATGGCTACACCTTC. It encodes CASSVQGSPNYGYTF.

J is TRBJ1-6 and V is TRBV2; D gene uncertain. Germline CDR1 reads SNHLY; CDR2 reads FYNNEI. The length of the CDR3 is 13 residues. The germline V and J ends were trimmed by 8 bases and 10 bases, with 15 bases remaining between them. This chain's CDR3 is CASSRGLPSPLHF. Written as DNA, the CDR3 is TGTGCCAGCTCTCGGGGATTACCCTCACCCCTCCACTTT. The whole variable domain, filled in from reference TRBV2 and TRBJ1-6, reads EPEVTQTPSHQVTQMGQEVILRCVPISNHLYFYWYRQILGQKVEFLVSFYNNEISEKSEIFDDQFSVERPDGSNFTLKIRSTKLEDSAMYFCASSRGLPSPLHFGNGTRLTVT.

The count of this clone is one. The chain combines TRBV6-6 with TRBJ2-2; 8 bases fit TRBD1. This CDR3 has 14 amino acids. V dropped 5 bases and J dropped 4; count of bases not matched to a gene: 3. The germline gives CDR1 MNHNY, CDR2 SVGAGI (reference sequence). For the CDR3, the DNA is TGTGCCAGCAGTATGGACAGGGCCACCGGGGAGCTGTTTTTT. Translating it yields CASSMDRATGELFF.

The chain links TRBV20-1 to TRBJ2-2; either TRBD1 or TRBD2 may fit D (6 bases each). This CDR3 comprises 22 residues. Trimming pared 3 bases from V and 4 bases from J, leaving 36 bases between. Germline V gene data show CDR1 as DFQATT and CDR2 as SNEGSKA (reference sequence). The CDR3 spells CSASGRLPGHRGEHAPTGELFF. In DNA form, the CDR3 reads TGCAGTGCTAGTGGGAGGCTACCGGGACATAGAGGAGAACACGCACCCACCGGGGAGCTGTTTTTT.

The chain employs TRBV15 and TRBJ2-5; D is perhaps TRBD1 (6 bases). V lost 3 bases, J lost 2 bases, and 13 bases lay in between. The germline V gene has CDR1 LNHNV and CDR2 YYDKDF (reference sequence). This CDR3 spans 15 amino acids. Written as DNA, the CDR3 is TGTGCCACCAGCAGTTCAGGGGTACTACAAGAGACCCAGTACTTC. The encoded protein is CATSSSGVLQETQYF. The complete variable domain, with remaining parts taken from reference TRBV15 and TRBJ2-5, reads DAMVIQNPRYQVTQFGKPVTLSCSQTLNHNVMYWYQQKSSQAPKLLFHYYDKDFNNEADTPDNFQSRRPNTSFCFLDIRSPGLGDTAMYLCATSSSGVLQETQYFGPGTRLLVL.

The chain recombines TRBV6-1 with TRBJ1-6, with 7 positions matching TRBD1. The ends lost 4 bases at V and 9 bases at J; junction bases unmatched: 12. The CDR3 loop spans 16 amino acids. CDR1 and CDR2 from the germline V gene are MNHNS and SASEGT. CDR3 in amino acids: CASSVAIQGNGSPLHF. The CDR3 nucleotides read TGTGCCAGCAGTGTCGCGATACAGGGGAATGGTTCACCCCTCCACTTT.

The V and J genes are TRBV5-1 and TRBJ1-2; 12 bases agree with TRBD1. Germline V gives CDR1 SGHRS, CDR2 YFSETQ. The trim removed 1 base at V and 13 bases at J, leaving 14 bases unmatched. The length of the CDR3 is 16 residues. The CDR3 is CASSLSRGTGGANFTF. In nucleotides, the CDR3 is TGCGCCAGCAGCTTGAGTAGAGGGACAGGGGGCGCAAATTTCACCTTC.

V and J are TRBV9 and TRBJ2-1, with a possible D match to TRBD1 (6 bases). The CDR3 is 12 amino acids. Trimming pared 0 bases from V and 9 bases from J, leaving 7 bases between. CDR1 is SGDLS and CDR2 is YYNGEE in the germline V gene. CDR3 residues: CASSVAQGEQFF. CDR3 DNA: TGTGCCAGCAGCGTAGCACAGGGTGAGCAGTTCTTC. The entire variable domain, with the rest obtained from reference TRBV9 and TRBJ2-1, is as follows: DSGVTQTPKHLITATGQRVTLRCSPRSGDLSVYWYQQSLDQGLQFLIQYYNGEERAKGNILERFSAQQFPDLHSELNLSSLELGDSALYFCASSVAQGEQFFGPGTRLTVL.

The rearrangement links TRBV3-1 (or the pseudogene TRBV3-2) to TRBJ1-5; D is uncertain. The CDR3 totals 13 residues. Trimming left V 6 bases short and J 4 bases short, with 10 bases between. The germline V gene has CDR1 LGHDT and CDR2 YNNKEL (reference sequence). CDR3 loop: CASSKAPNQPQHF. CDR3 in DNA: TGTGCCAGCAGTAAAGCCCCTAATCAGCCCCAGCATTTT.

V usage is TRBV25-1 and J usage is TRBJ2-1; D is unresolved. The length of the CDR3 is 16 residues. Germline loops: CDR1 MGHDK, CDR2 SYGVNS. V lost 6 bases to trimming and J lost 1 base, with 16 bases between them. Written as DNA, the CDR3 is TGTGCCAGCAGCCAAGGATCACCCTTATCCTACAATGAGCAGTTCTTC. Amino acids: CASSQGSPLSYNEQFF.

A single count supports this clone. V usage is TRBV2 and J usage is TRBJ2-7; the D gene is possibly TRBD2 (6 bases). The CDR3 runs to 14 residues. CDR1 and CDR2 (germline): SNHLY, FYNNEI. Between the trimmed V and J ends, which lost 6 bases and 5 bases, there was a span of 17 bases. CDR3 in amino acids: CASRGTVGSHEQYF. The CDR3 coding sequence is TGTGCCAGCAGGGGGACTGTGGGGTCTCACGAGCAGTACTTC.

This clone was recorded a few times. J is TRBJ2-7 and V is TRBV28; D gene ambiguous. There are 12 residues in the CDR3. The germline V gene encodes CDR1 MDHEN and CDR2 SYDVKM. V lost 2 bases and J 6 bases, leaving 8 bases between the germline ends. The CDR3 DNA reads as TGTGCCAGCAGTTTAGGTTCACTCGAGCAGTACTTC. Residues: CASSLGSLEQYF. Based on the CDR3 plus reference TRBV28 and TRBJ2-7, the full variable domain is DVKVTQSSRYLVKRTGEKVFLECVQDMDHENMFWYRQDPGLGLRLIYFSYDVKMKEKGDIPEGYSVSREKKERFSLILESASTNQTSMYLCASSLGSLEQYFGPGTRLTVT.

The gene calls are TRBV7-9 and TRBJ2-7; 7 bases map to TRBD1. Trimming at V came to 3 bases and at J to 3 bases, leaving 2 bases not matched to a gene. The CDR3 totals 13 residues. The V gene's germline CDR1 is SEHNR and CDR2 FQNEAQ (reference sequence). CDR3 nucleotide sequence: TGTGCCAGCAGCTTCAGGGGGAACTACGAGCAGTACTTC. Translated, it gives CASSFRGNYEQYF. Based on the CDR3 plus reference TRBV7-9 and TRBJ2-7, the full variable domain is DTGVSQNPRHKITKRGQNVTFRCDPISEHNRLYWYRQTLGQGPEFLTYFQNEAQLEKSRLLSDRFSAERPKGSFSTLEIQRTEQGDSAMYLCASSFRGNYEQYFGPGTRLTVT.

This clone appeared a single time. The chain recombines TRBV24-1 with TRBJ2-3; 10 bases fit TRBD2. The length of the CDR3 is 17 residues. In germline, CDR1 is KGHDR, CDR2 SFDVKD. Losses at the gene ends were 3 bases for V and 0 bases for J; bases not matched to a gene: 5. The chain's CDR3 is CATSDPKREGSTDTQYF. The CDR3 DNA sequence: TGTGCCACCAGTGATCCAAAGCGGGAGGGAAGCACAGATACGCAGTATTTT.

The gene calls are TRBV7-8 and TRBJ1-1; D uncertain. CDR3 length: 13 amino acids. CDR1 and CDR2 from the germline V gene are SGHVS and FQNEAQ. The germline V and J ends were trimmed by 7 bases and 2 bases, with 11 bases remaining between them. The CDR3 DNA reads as TGTGCCAGCACCCATCGGGGAAACACTGAAGCTTTCTTT. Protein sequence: CASTHRGNTEAFF.

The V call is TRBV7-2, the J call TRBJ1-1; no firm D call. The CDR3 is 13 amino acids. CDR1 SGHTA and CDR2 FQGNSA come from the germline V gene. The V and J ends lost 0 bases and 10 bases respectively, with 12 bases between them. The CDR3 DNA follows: TGTGCCAGCAGCTTAGCTGGGGAATCTGGAGCTTTCTTT. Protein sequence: CASSLAGESGAFF.

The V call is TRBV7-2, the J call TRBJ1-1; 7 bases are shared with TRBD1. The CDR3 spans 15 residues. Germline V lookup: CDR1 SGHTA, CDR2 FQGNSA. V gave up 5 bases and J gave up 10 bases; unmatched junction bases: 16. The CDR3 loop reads CASSNRVGRGDVAFF. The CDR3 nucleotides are TGTGCCAGCAGCAACAGGGTGGGCAGGGGGGATGTAGCTTTCTTT.

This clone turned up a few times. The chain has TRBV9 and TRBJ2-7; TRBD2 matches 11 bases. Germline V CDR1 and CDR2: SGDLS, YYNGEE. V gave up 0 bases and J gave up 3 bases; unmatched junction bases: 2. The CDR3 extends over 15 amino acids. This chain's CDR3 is CASSVGLAGNYEQYF. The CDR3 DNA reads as TGTGCCAGCAGCGTAGGACTAGCGGGAAACTACGAGCAGTACTTC.

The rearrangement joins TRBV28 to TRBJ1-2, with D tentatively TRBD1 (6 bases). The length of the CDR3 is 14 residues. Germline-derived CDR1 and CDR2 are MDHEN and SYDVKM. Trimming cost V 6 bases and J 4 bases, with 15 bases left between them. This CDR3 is CASRAGQGFYGYTF. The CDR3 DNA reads TGTGCCAGCAGGGCAGGTCAGGGGTTCTATGGCTACACCTTC.

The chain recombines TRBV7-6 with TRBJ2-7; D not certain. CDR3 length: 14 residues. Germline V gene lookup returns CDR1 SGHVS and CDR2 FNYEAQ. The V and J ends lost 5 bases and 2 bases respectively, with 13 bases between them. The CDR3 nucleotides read TGTGCCAGCAGCCATAACCCCGATACCTACGAGCAGTACTTC. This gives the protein CASSHNPDTYEQYF.

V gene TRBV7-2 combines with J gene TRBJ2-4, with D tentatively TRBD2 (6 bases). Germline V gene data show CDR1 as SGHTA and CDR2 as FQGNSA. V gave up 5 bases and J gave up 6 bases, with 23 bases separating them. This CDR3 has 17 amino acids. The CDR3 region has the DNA TGTGCCAGCAGCCCCGGGACCCCCGGGGGTCGTTCAAACATTCAGTACTTC. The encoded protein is CASSPGTPGGRSNIQYF. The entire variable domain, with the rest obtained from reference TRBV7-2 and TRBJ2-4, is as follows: GAGVSQSPSNKVTEKGKDVELRCDPISGHTALYWYRQSLGQGLEFLIYFQGNSAPDKSGLPSDRFSAERTGGSVSTLTIQRTQQEDSAVYLCASSPGTPGGRSNIQYFGAGTRLSVL.